One sample yielded the 8 T cell receptor beta chains listed below, sequenced in a study of blood T cell repertoires in COVID-19. Assay used: immunoSEQ multiplex PCR; TCRdb lists only in-frame clones, some missing. Here the sample spans 90,000 to 100,000 clones, 75% to 90% being singletons. The specimen was peripheral blood. The receptors originated from a man at least 80 years old with acute or convalescent COVID-19.

The chain couples TRBV7-6 to TRBJ2-2; no reliable D call. Germline assignment: CDR1 SGHVS and CDR2 FNYEAQ. V was clipped by 5 bases and J by 5 bases, with 15 bases between them. This CDR3 region has 15 residues. CDR3 protein: CASSETSLGTGELFF. CDR3 nucleotide sequence: TGTGCCAGCAGCGAGACATCATTGGGTACCGGGGAGCTGTTTTTT.

The rearrangement uses TRBV10-3 and TRBJ2-1, with D perhaps matching TRBD2 (6 bases). Germline V gives CDR1 ENHRY, CDR2 SYGVKD. The V end was cut by 7 bases, the J end by 7 bases, with 14 bases between. This CDR3 contains 13 residues. DNA of the CDR3: TGTGCCATCACAAATTCTCGGGGGAATGAGCAGTTCTTC. Translated, it gives CAITNSRGNEQFF.

The chain recombines TRBV28 with TRBJ2-3, with unresolved D. CDR1 is MDHEN and CDR2 is SYDVKM in the germline V gene. The CDR3 has 15 amino acids. V was pared by 3 bases and J by 1 base, with 11 bases between. CDR3 in amino acids: CASSFSGQGTDTQYF. The CDR3, as DNA: TGTGCCAGCAGTTTTAGTGGTCAGGGCACAGATACGCAGTATTTT.

The chain employs TRBV6-5 and TRBJ1-1; unclear D gene. V lost 0 bases and J 1 base, leaving 6 bases between the germline ends. CDR3 length equals 14 residues. Looked up from germline, CDR1 is MNHEY and CDR2 is SVGAGI. In DNA, the CDR3 is TGTGCCAGCAGTTACTCATGGCCGAACACTGAAGCTTTCTTT. Translated, it gives CASSYSWPNTEAFF.

This chain connects TRBV7-6 to TRBJ2-3, with a possible D match to TRBD2 (6 bases). This CDR3 has 16 amino acids. With 4 bases removed from V and 4 bases from J, the gap between germline ends came to 18 bases. The germline V gene encodes CDR1 SGHVS and CDR2 FNYEAQ. The CDR3 sequence: CASSSRLTSPPDTQYF. The CDR3, as DNA: TGTGCCAGCAGCTCTAGGTTGACTAGTCCCCCAGATACGCAGTATTTT.

The CDR3 nucleotides are TGTGCCAGCACCAAACAGGGGAACACTGAAGCTTTCTTT. This gives the protein CASTKQGNTEAFF. The chain employs TRBV3-1 (or the pseudogene TRBV3-2) and TRBJ1-1; perhaps TRBD1 as D (6 bases). The germline V and J ends were trimmed by 7 bases and 1 base, with 10 bases remaining between them. Looked up from germline, CDR1 is LGHDT and CDR2 is YNNKEL (reference sequence). There are 13 residues in the CDR3.

The chain recombines TRBV30 with TRBJ1-5, with TRBD1 identical over 9 bases. Germline assignment: CDR1 GTSNPN and CDR2 SVGIG (reference sequence). The CDR3 has 15 residues. V trimming: 2 bases; J trimming: 2 bases; junction bases outside the gene matches: 4. The CDR3 loop is CAWSLGQGGNQPQHF. The CDR3 DNA follows: TGTGCCTGGAGTCTGGGACAGGGTGGCAATCAGCCCCAGCATTTT.

This clone was seen a single time. V usage is TRBV6-5 and J usage is TRBJ2-7; D is ambiguous. Trimming cost V 9 bases and J 5 bases, with 11 bases left between them. Germline CDR1 is MNHEY and CDR2 is SVGAGI. The CDR3 covers 11 residues. CDR3 amino acids: CASYGSHEQYF. As DNA, the CDR3 is TGTGCCAGTTACGGGTCCCACGAGCAGTACTTC.